These 9 T cell receptor beta chains were sequenced from one sample in a study of blood T cell repertoires in COVID-19. Only in-frame clones appear in the TCRdb table, and some are missing; sequencing was by immunoSEQ multiplex PCR. The table includes some 270,000 clones, around 86% detected once. Specimen: peripheral blood. All receptors come from a man aged 50 to 60 with acute or convalescent COVID-19.

This sequence joins TRBV18 and TRBJ2-5; tentatively, D is TRBD2 (6 bases). CDR1 and CDR2 from the germline V gene are KGHSH and LQKENI. This CDR3 contains 15 residues. Between the trimmed V and J ends, which lost 3 bases and 5 bases, there was a span of 16 bases. The DNA for the CDR3 is TGTGCCAGCTCACCGCGCGGGACCATGGGGGAGACCCAGTACTTC. Protein sequence: CASSPRGTMGETQYF.

This clone was observed once. The gene calls are TRBV15 and TRBJ2-2, with a weak D call TRBD1 (6 bases). The germline CDR1 and CDR2 sequences are LNHNV and YYDKDF (reference sequence). V dropped 2 bases and J dropped 3 bases, with 13 bases sitting between them. This CDR3 spans 16 amino acids. The CDR3 DNA reads TGTGCCACCAGCAGACTCAAGGGGGATTACACCGGGGAGCTGTTTTTT. Translating gives CATSRLKGDYTGELFF.

The chain recombines TRBV4-1 with TRBJ2-3, with a possible D match to TRBD2 (6 bases). CDR3 length: 14 residues. Between the trimmed V and J ends, which lost 5 bases and 3 bases, there was a span of 12 bases. CDR1 is MGHRA, CDR2 YSYEKL, per germline. CDR3 DNA: TGCGCCAGCAGCTACGGGACTGTTACAGATACGCAGTATTTT. It encodes CASSYGTVTDTQYF.

This clone occurred many times. The chain links TRBV2 to TRBJ2-3, with 9 bases that match TRBD2. The germline V gene encodes CDR1 SNHLY and CDR2 FYNNEI. The V and J ends lost 4 bases and 0 bases, in that order; junction bases with no gene match: 11. The CDR3 is 18 amino acids. This chain's CDR3 is CASSGQRGAGASTDTQYF. CDR3 DNA: TGTGCCAGCAGTGGCCAGCGGGGGGCCGGAGCTAGCACAGATACGCAGTATTTT.

The chain is built from TRBV12-3 or TRBV12-4 and TRBJ1-5; TRBD1 might be the D (5 bases). This CDR3 is built from 13 residues. Trimming pared 6 bases from V and 7 bases from J, leaving 13 bases between. The CDR3 DNA follows: TGTGCCAGCAGACCCGACAGACCACAGCCCCAGCATTTT. Amino acid sequence: CASRPDRPQPQHF.

The gene calls are TRBV27 and TRBJ1-3, with TRBD1 matching 9 bases. The junction had 6 bases not matched to a gene; V was cut back by 8 bases and J by 1 base. Germline V gene lookup returns CDR1 MNHEY and CDR2 SMNVEV (reference sequence). This CDR3 comprises 15 residues. This CDR3 is CASPYRGRSGNTIYF. CDR3 nucleotide sequence: TGTGCCAGCCCTTACAGGGGGCGGTCTGGAAACACCATATATTTT.

The CDR3 protein is CASSPGHGGNTIYF. The CDR3 DNA reads TGTGCCAGTAGTCCAGGACACGGAGGAAACACCATATATTTT. The rearrangement joins TRBV19 to TRBJ1-3; D perhaps matches TRBD1 (5 bases). With 5 bases removed from V and 4 bases from J, the gap between germline ends came to 12 bases. This CDR3 has 14 amino acids. The germline V gene encodes CDR1 LNHDA and CDR2 SQIVND (reference sequence).

V is TRBV2 and J is TRBJ1-2; 8 bases fit TRBD1. The CDR3 spans 13 residues. CDR1 SNHLY and CDR2 FYNNEI come from the germline V gene. The V and J ends lost 4 bases and 8 bases, in that order; junction bases with no gene match: 6. Written as DNA, the CDR3 is TGTGCCAGCAGTGTTGGGACAGGCGGCGGCTACACCTTC. Its translation is CASSVGTGGGYTF.

This rearrangement joins TRBV5-1 to TRBJ2-5; 9 positions match TRBD2. The J segment lost 5 bases and the V segment lost 0 bases, leaving 5 bases of the junction unmatched. CDR1 and CDR2 (germline): SGHRS, YFSETQ. The CDR3 length is 15 residues. In nucleotides, the CDR3 is TGCGCCAGCAGCTTGGTAGCGGGGGTTGGGGAGACCCAGTACTTC. Protein product: CASSLVAGVGETQYF.